The source of this TCR beta chain is a study of T cells in Graves' hyperthyroidism and ophthalmopathy. Amplified TCR beta CDR3 regions came from RNA transcripts. The HTBI set primed first-round TCR CDR3 RT-PCR. TCRdb redid the calling of the multiplex PCR reads with MiXCR, one entry per CDR3 protein. The table lists 400,000 or so distinct CDR3 sequences, nearly 15% of them singletons, with about 20% in the top ten. Study-wide findings and caveats: Blood also contained most expanded thyroid clonotypes above 0.001.

The CDR3 is 15 amino acids. Germline V gene data show CDR1 as SGHTA and CDR2 as FQGNSA. The germline V and J ends were trimmed by 5 bases and 5 bases, with 18 bases remaining between them. This clonotype was recorded at least ten times. Its antigen is currently unknown. Sequencing used blood. The TCR sequence derives from a woman in her fifties or sixties with Graves' ophthalmopathy. The rearrangement joins TRBV7-2 to TRBJ2-5; D is possibly TRBD1 (5 bases). CDR3 in DNA: TGTGCCAGCAGCACACGTACCTTTTCAGGGGAGACCCAGTACTTC. Protein: CASSTRTFSGETQYF.